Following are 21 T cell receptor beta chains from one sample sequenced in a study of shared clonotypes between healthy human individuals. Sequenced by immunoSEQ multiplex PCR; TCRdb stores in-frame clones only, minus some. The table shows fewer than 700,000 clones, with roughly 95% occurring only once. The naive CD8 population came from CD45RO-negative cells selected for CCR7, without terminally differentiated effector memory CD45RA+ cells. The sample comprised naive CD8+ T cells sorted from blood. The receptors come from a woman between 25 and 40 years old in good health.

In nucleotides, the CDR3 is TGTGCCAGCAGATATACAGGGATAGATACGCAGTATTTT. Translating it yields CASRYTGIDTQYF. This chain joins TRBV7-9 and TRBJ2-3; perhaps TRBD1 as D (6 bases). The V end was cut by 6 bases, the J end by 5 bases, with 12 bases between. Germline V gene lookup returns CDR1 SEHNR and CDR2 FQNEAQ (reference sequence). The CDR3 runs 13 residues.

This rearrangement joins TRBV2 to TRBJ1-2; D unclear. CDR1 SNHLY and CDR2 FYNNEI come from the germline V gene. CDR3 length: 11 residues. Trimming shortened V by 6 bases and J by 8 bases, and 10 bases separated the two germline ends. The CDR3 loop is CASRAATGYTF. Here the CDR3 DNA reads TGTGCCAGCAGGGCCGCGACGGGCTACACCTTC.

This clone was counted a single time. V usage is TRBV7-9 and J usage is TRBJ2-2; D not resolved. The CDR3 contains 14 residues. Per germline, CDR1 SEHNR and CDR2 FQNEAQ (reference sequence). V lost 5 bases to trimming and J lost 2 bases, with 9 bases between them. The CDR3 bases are TGTGCCAGCAGCAAAGACACAAACACCGGGGAGCTGTTTTTT. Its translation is CASSKDTNTGELFF.

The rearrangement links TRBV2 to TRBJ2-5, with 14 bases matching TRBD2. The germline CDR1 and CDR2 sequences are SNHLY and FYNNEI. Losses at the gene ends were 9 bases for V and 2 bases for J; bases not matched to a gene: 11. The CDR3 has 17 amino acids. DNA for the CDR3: TGTGCCAGGGGGGGGACTAGCGGGAGTTTCGAACAAGAGACCCAGTACTTC. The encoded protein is CARGGTSGSFEQETQYF.

CDR3 loop: CASSFETTNEQFF. CDR3 nucleotides: TGTGCCAGCAGTTTCGAAACTACCAATGAGCAGTTCTTC. The chain couples TRBV27 to TRBJ2-1; D is ambiguous. V shed 3 bases and J shed 6 bases, with 9 bases lying between them. The CDR3 consists of 13 residues. Germline-derived CDR1 and CDR2 are MNHEY and SMNVEV (reference sequence).

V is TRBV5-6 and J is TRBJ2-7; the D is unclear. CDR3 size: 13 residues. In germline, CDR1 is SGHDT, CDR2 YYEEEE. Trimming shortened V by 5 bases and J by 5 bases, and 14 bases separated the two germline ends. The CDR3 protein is CASSLWLEHEQYF. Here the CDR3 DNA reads TGTGCCAGCAGTTTGTGGTTGGAACACGAGCAGTACTTC. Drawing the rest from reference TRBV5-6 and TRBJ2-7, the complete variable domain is DAGVTQSPTHLIKTRGQQVTLRCSPKSGHDTVSWYQQALGQGPQFIFQYYEEEERQRGNFPDRFSGHQFPNYSSELNVNALLLGDSALYLCASSLWLEHEQYFGPGTRLTVT.

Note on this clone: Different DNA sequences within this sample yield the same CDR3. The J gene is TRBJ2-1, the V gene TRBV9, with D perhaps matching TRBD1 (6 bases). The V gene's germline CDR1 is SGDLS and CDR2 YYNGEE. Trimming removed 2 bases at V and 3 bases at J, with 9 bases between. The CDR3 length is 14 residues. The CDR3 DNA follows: TGTGCCAGCAGCGTTACAGGGAACTACAATGAGCAGTTCTTC. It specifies CASSVTGNYNEQFF.

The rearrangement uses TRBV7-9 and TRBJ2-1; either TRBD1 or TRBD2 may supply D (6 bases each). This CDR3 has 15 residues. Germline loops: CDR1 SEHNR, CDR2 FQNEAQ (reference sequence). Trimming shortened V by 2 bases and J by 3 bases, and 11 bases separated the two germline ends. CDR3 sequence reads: CASSLSGGLYNEQFF. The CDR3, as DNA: TGTGCCAGCAGCTTATCCGGGGGCCTCTACAATGAGCAGTTCTTC.

The chain's CDR3 is CASSPLDRGLETQYF. CDR3 coding DNA: TGTGCCAGCAGTCCCCTTGACAGGGGGCTTGAGACCCAGTACTTC. This rearrangement joins TRBV28 to TRBJ2-5, with TRBD1 matching over 10 bases. The CDR3 has 15 amino acids. The V gene end was trimmed by 5 bases and the J gene end by 5 bases; junction bases not matched to a gene: 8. Germline V gives CDR1 MDHEN, CDR2 SYDVKM.

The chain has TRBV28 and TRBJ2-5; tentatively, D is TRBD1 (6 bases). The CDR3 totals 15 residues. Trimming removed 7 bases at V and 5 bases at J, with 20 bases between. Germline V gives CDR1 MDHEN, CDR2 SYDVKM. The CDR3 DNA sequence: TGTGCCAGCACCTCCCCCGAGGGGGTAGTGGAGACCCAGTACTTC. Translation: CASTSPEGVVETQYF.

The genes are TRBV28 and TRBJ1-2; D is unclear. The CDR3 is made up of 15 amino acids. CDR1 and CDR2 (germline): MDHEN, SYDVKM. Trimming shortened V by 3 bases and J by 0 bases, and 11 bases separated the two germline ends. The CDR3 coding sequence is TGTGCCAGCAGTTTCTCCCTTAGGGCTAACTATGGCTACACCTTC. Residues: CASSFSLRANYGYTF.

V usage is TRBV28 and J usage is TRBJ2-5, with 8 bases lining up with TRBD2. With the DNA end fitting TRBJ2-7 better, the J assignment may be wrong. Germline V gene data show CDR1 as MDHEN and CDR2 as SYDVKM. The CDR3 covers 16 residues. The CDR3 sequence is CASSQLGLAVGYEQYF. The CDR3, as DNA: TGTGCCAGCAGTCAACTCGGACTAGCAGTTGGCTACGAGCAGTACTTC.

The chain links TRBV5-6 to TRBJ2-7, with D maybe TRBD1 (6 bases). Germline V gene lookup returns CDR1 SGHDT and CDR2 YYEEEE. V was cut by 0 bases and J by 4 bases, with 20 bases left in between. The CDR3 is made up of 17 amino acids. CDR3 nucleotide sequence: TGTGCCAGCAGCTTGGGGACGCAGGGGACCCCCCCGTACGAGCAGTACTTC. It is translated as CASSLGTQGTPPYEQYF.

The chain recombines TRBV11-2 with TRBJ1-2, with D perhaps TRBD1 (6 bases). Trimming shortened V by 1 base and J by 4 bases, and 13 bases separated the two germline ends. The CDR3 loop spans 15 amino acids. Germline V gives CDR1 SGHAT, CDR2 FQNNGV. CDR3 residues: CASSLVASGAYGYTF. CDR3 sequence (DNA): TGTGCCAGCAGCTTAGTGGCTTCGGGGGCCTATGGCTACACCTTC.

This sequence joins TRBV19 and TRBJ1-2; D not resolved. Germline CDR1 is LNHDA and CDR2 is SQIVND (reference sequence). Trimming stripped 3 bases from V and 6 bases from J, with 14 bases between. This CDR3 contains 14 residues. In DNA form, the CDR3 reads TGTGCCAGTAGTATTTCCGAAACGGCGGATGGCTACACCTTC. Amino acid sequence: CASSISETADGYTF.

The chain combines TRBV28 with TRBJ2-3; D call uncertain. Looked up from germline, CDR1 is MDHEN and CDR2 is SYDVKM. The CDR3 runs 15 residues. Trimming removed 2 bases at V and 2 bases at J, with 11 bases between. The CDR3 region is CASSLRSEVTDTQYF. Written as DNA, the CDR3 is TGTGCCAGCAGTTTACGAAGCGAGGTCACAGATACGCAGTATTTT.

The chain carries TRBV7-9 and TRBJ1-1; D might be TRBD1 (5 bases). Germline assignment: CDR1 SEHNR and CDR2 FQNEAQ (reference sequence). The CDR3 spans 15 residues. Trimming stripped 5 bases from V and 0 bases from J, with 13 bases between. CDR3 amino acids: CASSLPRQLNTEAFF. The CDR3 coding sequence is TGTGCCAGCAGCCTACCCAGACAGCTGAACACTGAAGCTTTCTTT.

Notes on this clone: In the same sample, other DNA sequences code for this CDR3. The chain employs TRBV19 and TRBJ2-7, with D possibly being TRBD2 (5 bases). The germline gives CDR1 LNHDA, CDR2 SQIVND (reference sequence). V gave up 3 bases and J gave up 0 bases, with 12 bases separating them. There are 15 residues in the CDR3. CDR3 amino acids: CASSIESGSSYEQYF. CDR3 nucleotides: TGTGCCAGTAGTATTGAGAGTGGGAGCTCCTACGAGCAGTACTTC.

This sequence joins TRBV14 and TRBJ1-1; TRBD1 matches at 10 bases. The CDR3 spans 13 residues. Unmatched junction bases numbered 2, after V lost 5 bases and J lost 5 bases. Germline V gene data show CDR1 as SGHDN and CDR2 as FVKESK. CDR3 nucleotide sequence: TGTGCCAGCAGCGTGGGACAGGGGACTGAAGCTTTCTTT. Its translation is CASSVGQGTEAFF.

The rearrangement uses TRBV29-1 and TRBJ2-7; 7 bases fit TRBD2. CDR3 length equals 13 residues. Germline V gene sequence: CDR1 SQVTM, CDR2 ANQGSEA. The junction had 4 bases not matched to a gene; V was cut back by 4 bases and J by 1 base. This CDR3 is CSVASGHSYEQYF. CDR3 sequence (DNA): TGCAGCGTTGCTAGCGGCCATTCCTACGAGCAGTACTTC.

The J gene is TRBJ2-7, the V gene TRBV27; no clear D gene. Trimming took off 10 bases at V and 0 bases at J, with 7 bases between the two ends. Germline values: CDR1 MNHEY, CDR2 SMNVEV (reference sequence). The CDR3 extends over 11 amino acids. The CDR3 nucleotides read TGTGCCACCCGATACTCCTACGAGCAGTACTTC. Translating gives CATRYSYEQYF.